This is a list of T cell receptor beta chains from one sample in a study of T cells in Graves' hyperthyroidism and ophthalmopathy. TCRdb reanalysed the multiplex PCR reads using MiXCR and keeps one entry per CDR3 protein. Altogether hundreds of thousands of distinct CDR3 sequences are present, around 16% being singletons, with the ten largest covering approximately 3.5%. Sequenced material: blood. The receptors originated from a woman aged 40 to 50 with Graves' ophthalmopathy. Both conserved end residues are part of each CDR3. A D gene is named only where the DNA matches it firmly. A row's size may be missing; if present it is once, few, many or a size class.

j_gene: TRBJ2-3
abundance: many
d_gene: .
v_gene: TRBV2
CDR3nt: TGTGCCAGCAGCGGGGCGGGAGATACGCAGTATTTT
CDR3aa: CASSGAGDTQYF

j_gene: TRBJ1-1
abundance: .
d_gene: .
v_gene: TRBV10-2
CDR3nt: TGCGCCAGCAGTGGGAATGGGGGGTCTAGTGAAGCTTTCTTT
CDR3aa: CASSGNGGSSEAFF

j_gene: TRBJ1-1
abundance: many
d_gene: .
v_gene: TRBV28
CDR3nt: TGTTCACCAAACACTGAAGCTTTCTTT
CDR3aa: CSPNTEAFF

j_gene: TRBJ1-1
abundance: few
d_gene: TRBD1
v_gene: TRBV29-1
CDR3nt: TGCAGCGTCGGACAGGGCCACACTGAAGCTTTCTTT
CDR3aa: CSVGQGHTEAFF

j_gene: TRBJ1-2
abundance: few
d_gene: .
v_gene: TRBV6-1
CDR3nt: TGTGCCAGCAGAGAGGACGTGCTCGAAGGCTACACCTTC
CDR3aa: CASREDVLEGYTF

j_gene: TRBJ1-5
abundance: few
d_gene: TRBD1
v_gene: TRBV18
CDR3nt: TGTGCCAGCTCACCCAGACAGGGGGAGGGCCAGCATTTT
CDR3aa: CASSPRQGEGQHF

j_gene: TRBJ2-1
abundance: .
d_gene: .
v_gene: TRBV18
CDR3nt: TGTGCCAGCTCACCAAGTGGATCCCACAATGAGCAGTTCTTC
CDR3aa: CASSPSGSHNEQFF

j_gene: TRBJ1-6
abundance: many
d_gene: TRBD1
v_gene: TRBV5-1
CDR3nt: TGCGCCAGCAGCTTGAAGGGGGCTACTGATAATTCACCCCTCCACTTT
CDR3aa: CASSLKGATDNSPLHF

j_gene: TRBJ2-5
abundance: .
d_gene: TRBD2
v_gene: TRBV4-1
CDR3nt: TGCGCCAGCAGCCAGCAAAGCGGGAGATGGGAGACCCAGTACTTC
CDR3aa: CASSQQSGRWETQYF

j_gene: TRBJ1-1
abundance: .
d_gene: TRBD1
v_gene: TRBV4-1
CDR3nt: TGCGCCAGCAGCCAAGGGCCATTAGGACAGGGGCGTCCTCGCGCTGAAGCTTTCTTT
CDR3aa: CASSQGPLGQGRPRAEAFF

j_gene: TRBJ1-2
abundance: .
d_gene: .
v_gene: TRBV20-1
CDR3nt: TGCAGTGCTAGAAGGCAGCCAGACTATGGCTACACCTTC
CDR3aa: CSARRQPDYGYTF

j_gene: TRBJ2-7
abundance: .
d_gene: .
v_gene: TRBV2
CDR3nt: TGTGCCACCCAGCCGAGGGCAGGGAATTACGAGCAGTACTTC
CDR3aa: CATQPRAGNYEQYF

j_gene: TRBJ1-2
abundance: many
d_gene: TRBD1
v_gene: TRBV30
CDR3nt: TGTGCCTGGAGGGGACAGCTCCTAAACTATGGCTACACCTTC
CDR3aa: CAWRGQLLNYGYTF

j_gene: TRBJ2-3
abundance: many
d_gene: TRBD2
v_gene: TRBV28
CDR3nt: TGTGCCAGCAGTCACGGGACTAGCGACACAGATACGCAGTATTTT
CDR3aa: CASSHGTSDTDTQYF

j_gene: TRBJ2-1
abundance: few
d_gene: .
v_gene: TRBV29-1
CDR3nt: TGCAACTACTCCGGTTGGGGGTCCTACAATGAGCAGTTCTTC
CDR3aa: CNYSGWGSYNEQFF

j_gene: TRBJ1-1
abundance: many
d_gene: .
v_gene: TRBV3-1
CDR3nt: TGTGCCAGCAGCCAAGAAGGACTTGGGCTAACTGAAGCTTTCTTT
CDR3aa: CASSQEGLGLTEAFF

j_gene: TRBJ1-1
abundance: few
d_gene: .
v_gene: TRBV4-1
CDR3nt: TGCGCCAGCTCCACCTACTCCAGGGTCTCTGAAGCTTTCTTT
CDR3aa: CASSTYSRVSEAFF

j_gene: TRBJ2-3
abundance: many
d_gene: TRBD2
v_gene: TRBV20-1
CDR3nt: TGCAGTGCTAGCCTGCGGGAGGGATCAGATACGCAGTATTTT
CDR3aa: CSASLREGSDTQYF

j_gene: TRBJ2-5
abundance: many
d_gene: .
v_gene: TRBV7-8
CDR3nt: TGTGCCAGCAGCTCGTGGTTGGAGACCCAGTACTTC
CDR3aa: CASSSWLETQYF

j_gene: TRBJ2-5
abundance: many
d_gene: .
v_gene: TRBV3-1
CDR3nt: TGTGCCAGCAGCCAAAGGGGGACCGGACAAGAGACCCAGTACTTC
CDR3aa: CASSQRGTGQETQYF

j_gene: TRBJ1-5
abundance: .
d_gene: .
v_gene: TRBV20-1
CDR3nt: TGCAGTGCTAGAGATTCAGGGGACGGTCAGCCCCAGCATTTT
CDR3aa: CSARDSGDGQPQHF

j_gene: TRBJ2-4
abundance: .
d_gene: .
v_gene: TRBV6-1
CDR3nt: TGTGCCAGCAGTGGGAGGGGGGAAACGGCTGGGGTGGCCAAAAACATTCAGTACTTC
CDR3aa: CASSGRGETAGVAKNIQYF

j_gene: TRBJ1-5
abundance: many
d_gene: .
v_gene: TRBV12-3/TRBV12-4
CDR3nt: TGTGCCAGCACCTCGGGATACAATCAGCCCCAGCATTTT
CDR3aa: CASTSGYNQPQHF

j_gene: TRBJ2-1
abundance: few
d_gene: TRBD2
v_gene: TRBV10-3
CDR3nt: TGTGCCATCAGTGGTAGGCTAGCGGGAGGCGATGAGCAGTTCTTC
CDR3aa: CAISGRLAGGDEQFF

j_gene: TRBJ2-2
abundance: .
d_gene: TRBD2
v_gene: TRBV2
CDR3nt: TGTGCCAGCAGTGAACTTAGCGGGGAGAACACCGGGGAGCTGTTTTTT
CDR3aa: CASSELSGENTGELFF

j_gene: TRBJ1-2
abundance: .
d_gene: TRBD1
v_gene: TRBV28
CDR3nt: TGTGCCAGCAGTCTCCCCGGGACAGGGGCCGGCTACACCTTC
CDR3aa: CASSLPGTGAGYTF

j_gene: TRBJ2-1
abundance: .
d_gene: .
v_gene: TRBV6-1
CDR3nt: TGTGCCAGCAGTTCCCTCTACTACAATGAGCAGTTCTTC
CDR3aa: CASSSLYYNEQFF

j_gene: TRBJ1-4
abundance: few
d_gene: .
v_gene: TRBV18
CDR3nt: TGTGCCAGCTCACCGACATCTACCAGTGAAAAACTGTTTTTT
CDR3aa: CASSPTSTSEKLFF

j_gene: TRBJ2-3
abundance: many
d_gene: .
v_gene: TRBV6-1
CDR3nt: TGTGCCAGCAGTGAATTAGGCTCCTGGGCTAGCACAGATACGCAGTATTTT
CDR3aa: CASSELGSWASTDTQYF

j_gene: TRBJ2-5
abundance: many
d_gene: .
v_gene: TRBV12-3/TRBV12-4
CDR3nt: TGTGCCAGCAGCCTCTTGAGGGGGGAGACCCAGTACTTC
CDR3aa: CASSLLRGETQYF

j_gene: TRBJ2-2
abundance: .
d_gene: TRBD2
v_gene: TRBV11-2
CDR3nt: TGTGCCAGCAGAGGACTAGCGGGGTGGACCGGGGAGCTGTTTTTT
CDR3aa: CASRGLAGWTGELFF

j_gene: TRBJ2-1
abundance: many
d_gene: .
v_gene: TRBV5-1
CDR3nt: TGCGCCAGCAGCTTCTCCGACTTAACCTACAATGAGCAGTTCTTC
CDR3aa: CASSFSDLTYNEQFF

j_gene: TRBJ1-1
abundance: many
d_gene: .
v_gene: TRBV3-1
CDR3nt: TGTGCCAGCAGCCAGCAAACACTGAACACTGAAGCTTTCTTT
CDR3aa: CASSQQTLNTEAFF

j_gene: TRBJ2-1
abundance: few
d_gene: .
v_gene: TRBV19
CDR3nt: TGTGCCAGTAGTGACAGGGAGGGTGATGAGCAGTTCTTC
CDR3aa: CASSDREGDEQFF

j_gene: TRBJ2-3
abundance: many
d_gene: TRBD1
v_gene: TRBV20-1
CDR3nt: TGCAGTGCTTCTCGGACAGGAACAGATACGCAGTATTTT
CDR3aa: CSASRTGTDTQYF

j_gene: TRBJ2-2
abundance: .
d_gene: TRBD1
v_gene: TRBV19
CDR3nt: TGTGCCAGTAGTATGACAGGGTTGGCCGGGGAGCTGTTTTTT
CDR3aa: CASSMTGLAGELFF

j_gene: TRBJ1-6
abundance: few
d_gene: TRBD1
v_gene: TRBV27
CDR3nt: TGTGCCAGCAGCTACGCGATGCCAGGGGGGTCTTTTGGTTCACCCCTCCACTTT
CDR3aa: CASSYAMPGGSFGSPLHF

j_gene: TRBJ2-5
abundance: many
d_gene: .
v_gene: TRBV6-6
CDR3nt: TGTGCCAGCAGTTACCGGGGGACCCAGTACTTC
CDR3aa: CASSYRGTQYF

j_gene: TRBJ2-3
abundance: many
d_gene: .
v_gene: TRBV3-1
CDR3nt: TGTGCCAGCAGCCAAGGGCGGTACCTCACAGATACGCAGTATTTT
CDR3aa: CASSQGRYLTDTQYF